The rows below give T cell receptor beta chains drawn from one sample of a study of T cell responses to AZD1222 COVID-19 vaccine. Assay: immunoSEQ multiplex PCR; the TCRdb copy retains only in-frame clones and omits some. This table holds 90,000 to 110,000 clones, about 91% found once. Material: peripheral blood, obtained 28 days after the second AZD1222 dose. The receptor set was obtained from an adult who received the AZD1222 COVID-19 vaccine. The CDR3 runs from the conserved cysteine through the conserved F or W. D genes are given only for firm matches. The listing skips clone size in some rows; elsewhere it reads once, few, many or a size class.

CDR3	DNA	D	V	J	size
CATSIPKGRNEQYF	TGTGCCACCAGCATCCCAAAGGGGAGGAACGAGCAGTACTTC	NA	TRBV15	TRBJ2-7	NA
CASSSPSSGTYNEQFF	TGTGCCAGCAGCTCGCCTTCTAGCGGAACGTACAATGAGCAGTTCTTC	TRBD2	TRBV5-4	TRBJ2-1	NA
CASSLVGNQETQYF	TGCGCCAGCAGCTTGGTGGGGAACCAAGAGACCCAGTACTTC	NA	TRBV5-1	TRBJ2-5	NA
CAIGTGTELNTGELFF	TGTGCCATCGGGACCGGGACAGAATTAAACACCGGGGAGCTGTTTTTT	TRBD1	TRBV10-3	TRBJ2-2	once
CASSFGYPSEQFF	TGTGCCAGCAGCTTCGGGTACCCCAGTGAGCAGTTCTTC	NA	TRBV7-9	TRBJ2-1	NA
CASSDSRSNQPQHF	TGTGCCAGCAGTGATAGTAGGAGCAATCAGCCCCAGCATTTT	NA	TRBV6-1	TRBJ1-5	NA
CASSLRTSGYNEQFF	TGCGCCAGCAGCTTGAGGACTAGCGGTTACAATGAGCAGTTCTTC	TRBD2	TRBV5-1	TRBJ2-1	NA
CASSPGLGYEQYF	TGTGCCAGCAGCCCGGGACTAGGGTACGAGCAGTACTTC	TRBD2	TRBV5-6	TRBJ2-7	NA
CAWSRPDNEKLFF	TGTGCCTGGAGCCGACCGGATAATGAAAAACTGTTTTTT	NA	TRBV30	TRBJ1-4	NA
CASSQGGHEQYF	TGTGCCAGCAGCCAAGGCGGCCACGAGCAGTACTTC	NA	TRBV7-9	TRBJ2-7	NA
CASSPLDNEQFF	TGTGCCAGCTCACCGTTGGACAATGAGCAGTTCTTC	NA	TRBV18	TRBJ2-1	NA
CASSDGTPFGDTQYF	TGTGCCAGCAGTGACGGGACTCCCTTTGGGGATACGCAGTATTTT	NA	TRBV28	TRBJ2-3	NA
CASSEGGGNYGYTF	TGTGCCAGCAGTGAAGGAGGTGGAAACTATGGCTACACCTTC	NA	TRBV6-1	TRBJ1-2	NA
CASSPRTDANYGYTF	TGTGCCAGCAGTCCCCGGACGGATGCTAACTATGGCTACACCTTC	NA	TRBV7-9	TRBJ1-2	NA
CASSQGVFGANVLTF	TGTGCCAGCAGCCAAGGTGTGTTTGGGGCCAACGTCCTGACTTTC	NA	TRBV4-2	TRBJ2-6	NA
CARSFPPQEETQYF	TGTGCCAGAAGCTTCCCCCCACAAGAGGAGACCCAGTACTTC	NA	TRBV5-3	TRBJ2-5	NA
CSALGLAGFSYNEQFF	TGCAGCGCCCTAGGACTAGCGGGATTCTCCTACAATGAGCAGTTCTTC	TRBD2	TRBV29-1	TRBJ2-1	NA
CASSLSGGPDTQYF	TGTGCCAGCAGTTTAAGCGGGGGCCCAGATACGCAGTATTTT	TRBD2	TRBV6-5	TRBJ2-3	once
CASSLGGAVYEQYF	TGTGCCAGCAGCTTAGGAGGGGCTGTCTACGAGCAGTACTTC	NA	TRBV7-9	TRBJ2-7	NA
CASSYSSLAYEQYF	TGTGCCAGCAGTTACTCTTCCCTAGCTTACGAGCAGTACTTC	NA	TRBV6-5	TRBJ2-7	NA
CASSFRWPNEKLFF	TGTGCCAGCAGTTTCAGATGGCCTAATGAAAAACTGTTTTTT	NA	TRBV28	TRBJ1-4	NA
CASSRPEDEQYF	TGTGCCAGCAGCCGACCCGAGGACGAGCAGTACTTC	NA	TRBV6-6	TRBJ2-7	NA
CASSFWEGTEAFF	TGTGCCAGCAGTTTTTGGGAGGGCACTGAAGCTTTCTTT	NA	TRBV28	TRBJ1-1	NA
CASSLLDRSPYNEQFF	TGTGCCAGCAGTTTGCTGGACAGGAGCCCCTACAATGAGCAGTTCTTC	TRBD1	TRBV2	TRBJ2-1	NA
CASSYSGGFNYGYTF	TGTGCCAGCAGTTACTCGGGCGGATTTAACTATGGCTACACCTTC	NA	TRBV6-2/TRBV6-3	TRBJ1-2	NA
CASRGGALANTGELFF	TGTGCCAGCAGGGGAGGCGCGCTAGCTAACACCGGGGAGCTGTTTTTT	NA	TRBV2	TRBJ2-2	NA
CASSLGGGGEKLFF	TGTGCCAGCAGTTTAGGGGGCGGTGGTGAAAAACTGTTTTTT	NA	TRBV27	TRBJ1-4	NA
CASRAGQGSNNEQFF	TGTGCCAGCCGGGCCGGGCAGGGTTCTAACAATGAGCAGTTCTTC	NA	TRBV27	TRBJ2-1	NA
CASSLTEGTFEEQYF	TGTGCCAGCAGCTTGACGGAGGGCACGTTCGAGGAGCAGTACTTC	NA	TRBV5-6	TRBJ2-7	NA
CASSLSGGVGQPQHF	TGTGCCAGCTCCCTGAGTGGGGGGGTCGGTCAGCCCCAGCATTTT	NA	TRBV18	TRBJ1-5	NA
CASSLVVAGATHNEQFF	TGCGCCAGCAGCTTGGTGGTAGCGGGAGCCACCCACAATGAGCAGTTCTTC	TRBD2	TRBV5-1	TRBJ2-1	NA
CASSQDRQFEAFF	TGCGCCAGCAGCCAAGATAGACAGTTTGAAGCTTTCTTT	NA	TRBV4-3	TRBJ1-1	NA
CASRRGTGYPEAFF	TGTGCCAGCAGGAGAGGTACAGGGTACCCTGAAGCTTTCTTT	NA	TRBV6-6	TRBJ1-1	NA
CASSQGGPAPEQFF	TGTGCCAGCAGCCAAGGGGGGCCGGCCCCCGAGCAGTTCTTC	NA	TRBV3-1/TRBV3-2	TRBJ2-1	once
CASSAQGVANEQYF	TGTGCCAGCAGCGCTCAGGGAGTCGCCAACGAGCAGTACTTC	NA	TRBV9	TRBJ2-7	NA
CASSLWGEGAGGYTF	TGTGCCAGCAGTTTATGGGGCGAGGGGGCCGGTGGCTACACCTTC	TRBD1	TRBV28	TRBJ1-2	once
CSVNSGRDTTQYF	TGCAGCGTTAATAGCGGGAGGGATACCACGCAGTATTTT	TRBD2	TRBV29-1	TRBJ2-3	NA
CASSDPGLAGGEQFF	TGTGCCAGCAGCGACCCGGGACTAGCGGGGGGTGAGCAGTTCTTC	TRBD2	TRBV11-2	TRBJ2-1	once
CASSLISGGKSGYTF	TGTGCCAGCAGCTTAATATCCGGGGGTAAAAGTGGCTACACCTTC	NA	TRBV7-2	TRBJ1-2	few
CSGGGRQETQYF	TGCAGCGGGGGGGGCAGGCAAGAGACCCAGTACTTC	NA	TRBV29-1	TRBJ2-5	NA
CASPFPGAANYGYTF	TGTGCCAGCCCTTTTCCCGGGGCAGCAAACTATGGCTACACCTTC	NA	TRBV6-5	TRBJ1-2	NA
CASSRGGEGNTGELFF	TGCGCCAGCAGCCGAGGAGGGGAGGGGAACACCGGGGAGCTGTTTTTT	TRBD2	TRBV5-1	TRBJ2-2	NA
CASSPPPSSETQYF	TGTGCCAGCAGCCCTCCCCCTTCTTCTGAGACCCAGTACTTC	NA	TRBV11-2	TRBJ2-5	NA
CASSPDGYQTGELFF	TGCGCCAGCAGCCCGGACGGCTATCAGACCGGGGAGCTGTTTTTT	NA	TRBV5-1	TRBJ2-2	NA
CASSLNGEQFF	TGTGCCAGCAGCTTGAATGGTGAGCAGTTCTTC	NA	TRBV5-6	TRBJ2-1	NA
CTSSQTKQVSSYNSPLHF	TGCACCAGCAGCCAAACCAAACAGGTAAGCTCCTATAATTCACCCCTCCACTTT	NA	TRBV1	TRBJ1-6	few
CASSHIPEYSDTQYF	TGTGCCAGCAGCCATATCCCGGAGTACTCGGATACGCAGTATTTT	NA	TRBV6-2/TRBV6-3	TRBJ2-3	NA
CAISSDGNTIYF	TGTGCCATCAGCTCTGATGGAAACACCATATATTTT	NA	TRBV10-3	TRBJ1-3	NA
CASSLQADRKEQFF	TGTGCCAGCAGCTTACAAGCGGACAGGAAAGAGCAGTTCTTC	TRBD1	TRBV7-2	TRBJ2-1	NA
CASSFFGKDTQYF	TGTGCCAGCAGCTTCTTTGGGAAGGATACGCAGTATTTT	NA	TRBV7-2	TRBJ2-3	NA
CASSLGGIETQYF	TGTGCCAGCTCACTAGGGGGGATCGAGACCCAGTACTTC	NA	TRBV18	TRBJ2-5	once
CAISVGTTGANVLTF	TGTGCCATCAGTGTAGGGACTACTGGGGCCAACGTCCTGACTTTC	TRBD2	TRBV10-3	TRBJ2-6	NA
CASSLPGMGNTIYF	TGTGCCAGCAGCTTACCAGGGATGGGAAACACCATATATTTT	NA	TRBV5-5	TRBJ1-3	NA
CASSLGTANSPLHF	TGTGCCAGCAGCCTTGGGACAGCTAATTCACCCCTCCACTTT	TRBD1	TRBV28	TRBJ1-6	NA